This TCR beta chain was recorded in a study of T cells in localized non-small cell lung cancer. Study-wide results and caveats: The greatest T cell clonality was found in uninvolved adjacent lung (higher than in tumor). Tumor samples were not multi-region, leaving intratumor heterogeneity unexcluded. Longer overall survival was associated with a higher density of T cells in the blood. Median detection of top 100 tumor clones in adjacent lung was 57 clones.

Method: immunoSEQ multiplex PCR; TCRdb's copy keeps in-frame clones and lacks some. The table has 30,000 to 45,000 clones, around 86% seen once. In regard to this clone: As yet, its antigen is unknown.

This CDR3 has 19 residues. The germline gives CDR1 LGHNA, CDR2 YNFKEQ. V lost 1 base to trimming and J lost 1 base, with 20 bases between them. The sequence was collected from a male donor at least 60 years old with stage II lung adenocarcinoma. The V gene is TRBV4-2, the J gene TRBJ2-4; a possible D gene is TRBD2 (5 bases). The sample in question was peripheral blood mononuclear cells, obtained before any cancer treatment. The CDR3 is CASSQGTGERSTAKNIQYF. In DNA, the CDR3 is TGTGCCAGCAGCCAAGGGACTGGGGAACGATCCACGGCCAAAAACATTCAGTACTTC.